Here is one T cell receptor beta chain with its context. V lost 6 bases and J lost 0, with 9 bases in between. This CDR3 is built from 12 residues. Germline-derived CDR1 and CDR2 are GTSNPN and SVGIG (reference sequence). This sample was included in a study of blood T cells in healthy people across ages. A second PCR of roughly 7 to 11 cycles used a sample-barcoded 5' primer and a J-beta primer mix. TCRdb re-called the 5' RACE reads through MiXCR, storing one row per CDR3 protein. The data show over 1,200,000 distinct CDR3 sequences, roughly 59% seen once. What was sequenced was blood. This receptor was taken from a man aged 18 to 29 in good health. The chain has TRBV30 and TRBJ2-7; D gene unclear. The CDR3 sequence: CACRRSSYEQYF. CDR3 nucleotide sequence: TGTGCCTGTAGACGGAGCTCCTACGAGCAGTACTTC.